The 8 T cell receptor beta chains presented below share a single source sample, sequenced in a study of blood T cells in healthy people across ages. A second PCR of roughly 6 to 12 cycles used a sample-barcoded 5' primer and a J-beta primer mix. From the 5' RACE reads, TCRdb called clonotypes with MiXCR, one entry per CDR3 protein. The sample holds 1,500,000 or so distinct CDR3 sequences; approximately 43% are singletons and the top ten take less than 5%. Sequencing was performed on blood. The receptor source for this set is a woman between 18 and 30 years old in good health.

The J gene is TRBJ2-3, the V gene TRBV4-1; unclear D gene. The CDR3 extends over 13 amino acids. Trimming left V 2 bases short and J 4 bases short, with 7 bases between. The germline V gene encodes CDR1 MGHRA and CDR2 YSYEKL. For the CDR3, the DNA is TGCGCCAGCAGCCAATGGACGTCAGATACGCAGTATTTT. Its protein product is CASSQWTSDTQYF.

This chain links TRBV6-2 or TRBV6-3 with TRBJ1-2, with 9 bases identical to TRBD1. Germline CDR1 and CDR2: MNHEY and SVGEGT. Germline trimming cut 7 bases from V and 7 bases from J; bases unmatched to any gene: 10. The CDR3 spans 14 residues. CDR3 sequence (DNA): TGTGCCAGCATGGCCGGGACAGGGATGCGTGGCTACACCTTC. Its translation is CASMAGTGMRGYTF.

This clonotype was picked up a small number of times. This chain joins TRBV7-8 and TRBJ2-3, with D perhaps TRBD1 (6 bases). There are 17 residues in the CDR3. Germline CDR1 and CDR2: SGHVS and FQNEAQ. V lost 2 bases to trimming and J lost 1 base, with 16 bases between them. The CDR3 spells CASSLNREMMGTDTQYF. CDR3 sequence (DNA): TGTGCCAGCAGCTTAAACAGGGAGATGATGGGCACAGATACGCAGTATTTT.

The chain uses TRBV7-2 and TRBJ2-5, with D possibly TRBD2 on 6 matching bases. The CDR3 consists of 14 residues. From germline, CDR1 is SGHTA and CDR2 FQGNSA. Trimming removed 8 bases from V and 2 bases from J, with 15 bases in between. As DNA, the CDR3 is TGTGCCAGCCGGCGCCCGGGACTGCAAGAGACCCAGTACTTC. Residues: CASRRPGLQETQYF. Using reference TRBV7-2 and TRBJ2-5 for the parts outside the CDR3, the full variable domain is GAGVSQSPSNKVTEKGKDVELRCDPISGHTALYWYRQSLGQGLEFLIYFQGNSAPDKSGLPSDRFSAERTGGSVSTLTIQRTQQEDSAVYLCASRRPGLQETQYFGPGTRLLVL.

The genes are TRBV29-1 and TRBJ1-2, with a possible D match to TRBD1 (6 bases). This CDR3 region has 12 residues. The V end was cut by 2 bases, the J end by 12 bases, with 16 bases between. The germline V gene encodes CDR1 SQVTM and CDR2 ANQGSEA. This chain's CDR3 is CSVEPWGAGDTF. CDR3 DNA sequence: TGCAGCGTTGAACCATGGGGGGCGGGGGACACCTTC.

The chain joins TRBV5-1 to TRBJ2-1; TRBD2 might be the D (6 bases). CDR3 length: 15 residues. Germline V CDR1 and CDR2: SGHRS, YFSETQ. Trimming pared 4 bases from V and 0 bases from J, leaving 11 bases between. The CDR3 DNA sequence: TGCGCCAGCAGCGAGAGGGACTTCTCCTACAATGAGCAGTTCTTC. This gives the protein CASSERDFSYNEQFF.

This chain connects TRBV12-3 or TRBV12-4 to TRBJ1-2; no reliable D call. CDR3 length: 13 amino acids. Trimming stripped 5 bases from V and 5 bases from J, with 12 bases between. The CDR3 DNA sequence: TGTGCCAGCAGTGTGTCCATACCATATGGCTACACCTTC. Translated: CASSVSIPYGYTF.

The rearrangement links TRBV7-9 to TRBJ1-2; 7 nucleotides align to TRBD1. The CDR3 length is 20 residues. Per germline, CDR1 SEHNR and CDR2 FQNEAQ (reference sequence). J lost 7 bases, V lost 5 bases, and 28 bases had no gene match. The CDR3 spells CASSRFDWATGNATGFGYTF. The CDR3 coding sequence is TGTGCCAGCAGCCGTTTCGATTGGGCGACAGGGAATGCTACCGGATTTGGCTACACCTTC.